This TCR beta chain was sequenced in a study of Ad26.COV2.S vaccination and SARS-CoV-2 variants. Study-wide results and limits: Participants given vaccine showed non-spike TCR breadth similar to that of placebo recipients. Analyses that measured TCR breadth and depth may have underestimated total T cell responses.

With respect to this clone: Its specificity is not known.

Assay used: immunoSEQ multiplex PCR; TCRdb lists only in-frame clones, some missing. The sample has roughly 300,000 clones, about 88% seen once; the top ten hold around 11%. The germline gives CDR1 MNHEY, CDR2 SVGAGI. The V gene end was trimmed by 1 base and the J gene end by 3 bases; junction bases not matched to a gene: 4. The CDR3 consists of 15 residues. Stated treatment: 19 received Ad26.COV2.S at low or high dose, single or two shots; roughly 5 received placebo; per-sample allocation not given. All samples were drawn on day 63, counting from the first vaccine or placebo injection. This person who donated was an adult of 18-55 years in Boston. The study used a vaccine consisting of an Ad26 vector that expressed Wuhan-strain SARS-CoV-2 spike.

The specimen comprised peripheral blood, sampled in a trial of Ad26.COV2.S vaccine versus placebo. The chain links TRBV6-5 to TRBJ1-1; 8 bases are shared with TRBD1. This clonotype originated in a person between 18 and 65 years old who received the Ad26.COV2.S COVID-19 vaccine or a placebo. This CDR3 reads CASSYLGTGDTEAFF. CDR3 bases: TGTGCCAGCAGTTACTTAGGGACAGGAGACACTGAAGCTTTCTTT.